Listed here are 3 T cell receptor beta chains from one sample, sequenced in a study of identical twins listed by TCRdb under 2016. Library method: 5' RACE. Sequenced using an Illumina HiSeq 2000. TCRdb handled the public reads itself, with Q25 trimming in fastp and clone calling in MiXCR, and kept productive beta chains. Each entry merges the rows of one CDR3 protein and shows their most common DNA and genes. Recorded for this sample are roughly 290,000 distinct CDR3 sequences; about 8.3% of them occurred a single time. Approximately 2% of the sample is in the top ten clones. The same specimen was also included in a second study, on yellow fever vaccine responses in identical twins.

The sample was memory (CD45RO+) T cells sorted from blood. The cell subset or site label, as the study defines it: CD45RO+ enriched T cells. The origin of the receptors is a woman aged 18-29 years in good health.

The V and J genes are TRBV20-1 and TRBJ2-2, with D perhaps assigned TRBD1 or TRBD2 (5 bases each). V lost 6 bases and J lost 7, with 18 bases in between. Germline CDR1 is DFQATT and CDR2 is SNEGSKA (reference sequence). The CDR3 spans 14 residues. The CDR3: CSARGRGAGGELFF. CDR3 in DNA: TGCAGTGCCCGTGGACGAGGGGCTGGCGGGGAGCTGTTTTTT.

The chain recombines TRBV6-1 with TRBJ1-5; 10 bases fit TRBD1. The CDR3 consists of 13 residues. Germline CDR1 is MNHNS and CDR2 is SASEGT. V lost 7 bases, J lost 7 bases, and 4 bases stayed unmatched. CDR3 bases: TGTGCCAGCATTGGACAGGGGGGCCAGCCCCAGCATTTT. Amino acids: CASIGQGGQPQHF.

The sample holds a few counts of this clonotype. The chain joins TRBV12-5 to TRBJ2-3, with TRBD2 matching over 10 bases. The CDR3 covers 17 residues. V was pared by 1 base and J by 5 bases, with 9 bases of the junction left unmatched. Germline V CDR1 and CDR2: LGHNT, FRNRAP. The CDR3 sequence is CASGLGPSGRAVDTQYF. DNA of the CDR3: TGTGCTAGTGGTTTGGGACCAAGCGGGAGGGCCGTAGATACGCAGTATTTT.